The entry below describes one T cell receptor (beta chain). Germline CDR1 reads MDHEN; CDR2 reads SYDVKM. CDR3 length equals 12 residues. V was trimmed by 1 base and J by 8 bases, leaving 8 bases between them. The sample is drawn from a study of CXCR4 blockade with PD-1 therapy in pancreatic cancer. Using immunoSEQ multiplex PCR, the repertoire was profiled, and TCRdb retains in-frame clones only, with some absent. The sample has about 6,000 clones, 35% to 45% seen once; the top ten hold under 15%. The chain employs TRBV28 and TRBJ1-1; D gene ambiguous. This clonotype originated in a human donor with pancreatic ductal adenocarcinoma. The sample comprised tumor tissue. The CDR3 here is CASSLSVREAFF. CDR3 nucleotide sequence: TGTGCCAGCAGTTTATCTGTAAGGGAAGCTTTCTTT.